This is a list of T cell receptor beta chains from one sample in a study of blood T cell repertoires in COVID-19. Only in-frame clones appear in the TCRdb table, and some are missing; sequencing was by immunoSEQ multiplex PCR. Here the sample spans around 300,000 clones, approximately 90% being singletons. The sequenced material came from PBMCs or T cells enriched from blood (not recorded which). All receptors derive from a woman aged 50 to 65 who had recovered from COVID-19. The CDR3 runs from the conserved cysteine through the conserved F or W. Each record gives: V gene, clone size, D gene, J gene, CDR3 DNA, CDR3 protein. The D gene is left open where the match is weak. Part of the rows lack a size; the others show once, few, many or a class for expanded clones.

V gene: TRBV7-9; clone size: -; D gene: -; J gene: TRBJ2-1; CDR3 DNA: TGTGCCAGCAGCTCCCTGGTTGAGGGAAGTGAGCAGTTCTTC; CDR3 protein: CASSSLVEGSEQFF
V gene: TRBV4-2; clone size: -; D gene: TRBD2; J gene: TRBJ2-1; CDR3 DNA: TGTGCCAGCAGCCAAGAAGTACTAGCGGTCTACAATGAGCAGTTCTTC; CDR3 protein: CASSQEVLAVYNEQFF
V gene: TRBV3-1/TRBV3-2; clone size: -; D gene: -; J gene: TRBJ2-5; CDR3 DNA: TGTGCCAGCAGCCAAGATCTCTCCAGGGTCGAGACCCAGTACTTC; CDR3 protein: CASSQDLSRVETQYF
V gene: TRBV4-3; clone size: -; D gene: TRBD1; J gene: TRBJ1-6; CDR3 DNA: TGCGCCAGCAGCCAAGAGCTCCGGGACAGGGGTGGGTATAATTCACCCCTCCACTTT; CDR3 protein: CASSQELRDRGGYNSPLHF
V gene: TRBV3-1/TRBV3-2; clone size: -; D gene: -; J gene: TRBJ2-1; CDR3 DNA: TGTGCCAGCAGTCACAGCGGAGCCTCCTACAATGAGCAGTTCTTC; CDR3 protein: CASSHSGASYNEQFF
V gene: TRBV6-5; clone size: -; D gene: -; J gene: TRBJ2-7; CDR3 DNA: TGTGCCAGCAGCCCAAGAGGTCGGGTGGGCTACGAGCAGTACTTC; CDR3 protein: CASSPRGRVGYEQYF
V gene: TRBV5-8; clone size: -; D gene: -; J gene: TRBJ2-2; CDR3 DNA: TGTGCCAGCAGCTTGGGTATCGGGGAGCTGTTTTTT; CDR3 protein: CASSLGIGELFF
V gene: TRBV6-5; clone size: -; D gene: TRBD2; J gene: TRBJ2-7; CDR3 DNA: TGTGCCAGCAGACTAGCGGTAGAGTCCTACGAGCAGTACTTC; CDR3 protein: CASRLAVESYEQYF
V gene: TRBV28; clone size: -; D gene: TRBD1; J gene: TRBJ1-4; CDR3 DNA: TGTGCCATCTTCGACAGGGATGGCGAAAAACTGTTTTTT; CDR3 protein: CAIFDRDGEKLFF
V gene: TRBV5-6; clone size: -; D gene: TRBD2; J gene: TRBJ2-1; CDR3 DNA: TGTGCCAGCAGCATAACGGCGGGTAGCGGGAGTCTATACAATGAGCAGTTCTTC; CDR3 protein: CASSITAGSGSLYNEQFF
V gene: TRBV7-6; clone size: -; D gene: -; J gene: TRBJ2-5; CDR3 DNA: TGTGCCAGCAGCTTAGCGGGAGGCGGAGAGACCCAGTACTTC; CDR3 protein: CASSLAGGGETQYF
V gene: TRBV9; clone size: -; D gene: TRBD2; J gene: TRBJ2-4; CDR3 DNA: TGTGCCAGCAGCGCAGGGACTAGCGAGAAAAACATTCAGTACTTC; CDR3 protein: CASSAGTSEKNIQYF
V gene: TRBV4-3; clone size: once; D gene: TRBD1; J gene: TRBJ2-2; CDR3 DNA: TGCGCCAGCAGCCGAGAGGGGACAGCGGTCGGGGAGCTGTTTTTT; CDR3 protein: CASSREGTAVGELFF
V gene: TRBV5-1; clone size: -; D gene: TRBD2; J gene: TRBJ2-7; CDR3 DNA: TGCGCCAGCAGCTTGACTAGCGGGCACTACGAGCAGTACTTC; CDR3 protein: CASSLTSGHYEQYF
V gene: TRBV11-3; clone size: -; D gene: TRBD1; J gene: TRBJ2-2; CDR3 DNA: TGTGCCAGCAGCGTCGACAGGGGCACCGGGGAGCTGTTTTTT; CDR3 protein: CASSVDRGTGELFF
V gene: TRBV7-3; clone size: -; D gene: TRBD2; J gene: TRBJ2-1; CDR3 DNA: TGTGCCAGCAGCTTAAGTAGCGGGAGCTATGAGCAGTTCTTC; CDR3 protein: CASSLSSGSYEQFF
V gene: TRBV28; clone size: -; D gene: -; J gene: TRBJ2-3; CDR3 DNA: TGTGCCAGCAGTTTATCATCGTTTAGAGGGAGGACAGATACGCAGTATTTT; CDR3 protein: CASSLSSFRGRTDTQYF
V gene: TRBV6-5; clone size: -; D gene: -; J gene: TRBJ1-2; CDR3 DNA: TGTGCCAGCAGTTACTCGGGGGCCCCGTCCACGTCCTACACCTTC; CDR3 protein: CASSYSGAPSTSYTF
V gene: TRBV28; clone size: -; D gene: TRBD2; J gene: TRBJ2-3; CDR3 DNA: TGTGCCAGCAGACCCTTAGCGGGAAGGGGGGCGGATACGCAGTATTTT; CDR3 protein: CASRPLAGRGADTQYF
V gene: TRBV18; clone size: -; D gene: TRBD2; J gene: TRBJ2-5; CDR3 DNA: TGTGCCAGCTCATTGGGACTAGCGGGATTAGAGACCCAGTACTTC; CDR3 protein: CASSLGLAGLETQYF
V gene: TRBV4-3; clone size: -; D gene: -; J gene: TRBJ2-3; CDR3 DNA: TGCGCCAGCAGCCCATACGGTGGTCCTGGAGATACGCAGTATTTT; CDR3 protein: CASSPYGGPGDTQYF
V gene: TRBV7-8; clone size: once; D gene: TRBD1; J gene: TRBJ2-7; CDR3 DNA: TGTGCCAGCAGCTTCCCCGGGACAGCTTCCTACGAGCAGTACTTC; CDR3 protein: CASSFPGTASYEQYF